This T cell receptor (beta chain) comes out of a study of cytomegalovirus exposure and HLA in healthy donors. Study-level background: Early on, a data release was issued that held 80 million to 90 million unique TCRs from HLA-typed donors. The study, taken as a whole, reports: Researchers reportedly found TCR beta sequences accurately predicted most subjects' HLA-A and HLA-B alleles.

Germline CDR1 SEHNR, CDR2 FQNEAQ (reference sequence). The CDR3 runs 17 residues. Use of 60 Vbeta and 13 Jbeta primers characterized the PCR. As processed by the authors: Later reanalysis found approximately 76 million unique TCR beta chains, 10 million to 14 million of them shared. Data came from immunoSEQ multiplex PCR; TCRdb stores just in-frame clones and leaves some out. The DNA was the basis for D and trimming; V, J and clone size are from that table. The sample gives over 150,000 clones, 65% to 80% of which show up once; roughly 1.9% is in the top ten. A remark on this clone: Its antigen is not identified. Mismatch with germline at one junction end may stem from a read error.

The TCR sequence derives from a man between 35 and 55 years old in good health and CMV-seronegative. What was sequenced was PBMCs. This chain uses TRBV7-9 with TRBJ2-5, with 10 bases identical to TRBD1. As DNA, the CDR3 is TGTTCCAGCAGCTTATCCGGGACAGGGGTTACCTTAAAAACCCAGTACTTC. Translating it yields CSSSLSGTGVTLKTQYF.